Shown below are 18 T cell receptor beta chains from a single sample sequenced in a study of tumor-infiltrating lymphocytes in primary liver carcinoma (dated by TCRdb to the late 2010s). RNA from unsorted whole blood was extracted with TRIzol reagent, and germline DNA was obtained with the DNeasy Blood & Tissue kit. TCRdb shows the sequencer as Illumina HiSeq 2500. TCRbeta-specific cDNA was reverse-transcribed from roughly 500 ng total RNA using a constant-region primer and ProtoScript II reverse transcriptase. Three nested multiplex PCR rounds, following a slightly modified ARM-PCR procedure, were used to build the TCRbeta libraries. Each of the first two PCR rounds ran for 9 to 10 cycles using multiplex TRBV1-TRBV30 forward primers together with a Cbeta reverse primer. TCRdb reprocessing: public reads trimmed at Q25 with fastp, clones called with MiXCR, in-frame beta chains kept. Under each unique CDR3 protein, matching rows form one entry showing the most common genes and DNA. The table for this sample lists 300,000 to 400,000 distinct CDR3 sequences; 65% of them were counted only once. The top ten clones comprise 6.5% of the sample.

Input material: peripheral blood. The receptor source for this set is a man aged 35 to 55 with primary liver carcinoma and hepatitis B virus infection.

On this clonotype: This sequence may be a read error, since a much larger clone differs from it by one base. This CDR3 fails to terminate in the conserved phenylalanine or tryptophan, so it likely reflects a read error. The CDR3 loop is CASSPRGGFYNEQFI. Written as DNA, the CDR3 is TGCGCCAGCAGCCCTCGGGGGGGTTTCTACAATGAGCAGTTCATC. The V and J genes are TRBV4-3 and TRBJ2-1, with 8 bases that match TRBD2. The J segment lost 3 bases and the V segment lost 4 bases, leaving 5 bases of the junction unmatched. The CDR3 loop spans 15 amino acids. Germline loops: CDR1 LGHNA, CDR2 YSLEER.

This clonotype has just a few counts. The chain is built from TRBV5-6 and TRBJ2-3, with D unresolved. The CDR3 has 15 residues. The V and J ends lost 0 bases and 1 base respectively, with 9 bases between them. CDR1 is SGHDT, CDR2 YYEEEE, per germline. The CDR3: CASSLAMQGTDTQYF. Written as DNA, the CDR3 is TGTGCCAGCAGCTTGGCCATGCAGGGCACAGATACGCAGTATTTT.

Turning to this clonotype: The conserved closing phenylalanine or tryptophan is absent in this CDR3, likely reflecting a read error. DNA for the CDR3: TGTGCCAACAGCCTCGGCCTGGAGCAGTACTTA. It codes for CANSLGLEQYL. The rearrangement links TRBV11-2 to TRBJ2-7, with D unresolved. CDR3 size: 11 residues. CDR1 and CDR2 (germline): SGHAT, FQNNGV.

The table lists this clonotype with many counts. The CDR3 sequence: CSVIAKETQYF. The CDR3 DNA is TGCAGCGTTATAGCGAAAGAGACCCAGTACTTC. This chain connects TRBV29-1 to TRBJ2-5; D may be TRBD2 (5 bases). Germline V gives CDR1 SQVTM, CDR2 ANQGSEA. The CDR3 covers 11 residues. The V gene lost 5 bases and the J gene lost 3 bases, with 7 bases spanning the gap.

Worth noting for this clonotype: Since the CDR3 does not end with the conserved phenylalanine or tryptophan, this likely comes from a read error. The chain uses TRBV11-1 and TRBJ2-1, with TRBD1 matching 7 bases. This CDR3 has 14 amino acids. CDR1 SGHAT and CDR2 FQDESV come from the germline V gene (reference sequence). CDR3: CANSHRGLINEQFL. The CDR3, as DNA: TGTGCCAACAGCCACAGGGGTCTGATCAATGAGCAGTTCCTC.

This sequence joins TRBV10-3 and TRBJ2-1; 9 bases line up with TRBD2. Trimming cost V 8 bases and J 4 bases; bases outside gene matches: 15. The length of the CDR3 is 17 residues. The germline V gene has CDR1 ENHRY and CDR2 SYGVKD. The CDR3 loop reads CAIDESVWTSAYNEQFF. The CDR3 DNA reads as TGTGCCATCGATGAGTCCGTGTGGACTAGCGCGTACAATGAGCAGTTCTTC.

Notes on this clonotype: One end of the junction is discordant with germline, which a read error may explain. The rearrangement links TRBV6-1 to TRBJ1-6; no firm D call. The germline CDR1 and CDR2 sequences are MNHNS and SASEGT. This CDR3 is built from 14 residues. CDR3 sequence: CASAGSSYSSPLHF. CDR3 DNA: TGTGCCAGTGCCGGGAGCTCCTATAGTTCACCCCTCCACTTT.

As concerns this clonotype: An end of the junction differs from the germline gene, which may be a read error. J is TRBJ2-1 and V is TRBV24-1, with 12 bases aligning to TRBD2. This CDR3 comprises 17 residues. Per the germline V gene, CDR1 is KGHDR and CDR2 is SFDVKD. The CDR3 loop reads CATSDPRTSGTDNEQFF. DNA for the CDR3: TGCGCCACCAGTGACCCCCGGACTAGCGGGACGGACAATGAGCAGTTCTTC.

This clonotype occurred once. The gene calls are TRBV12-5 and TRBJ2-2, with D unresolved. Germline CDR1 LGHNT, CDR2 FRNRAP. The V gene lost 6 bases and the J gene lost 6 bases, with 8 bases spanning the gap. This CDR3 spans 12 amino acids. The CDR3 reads CASGPASGELFF. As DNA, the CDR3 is TGTGCTAGTGGACCTGCGTCCGGGGAGCTGTTTTTT.

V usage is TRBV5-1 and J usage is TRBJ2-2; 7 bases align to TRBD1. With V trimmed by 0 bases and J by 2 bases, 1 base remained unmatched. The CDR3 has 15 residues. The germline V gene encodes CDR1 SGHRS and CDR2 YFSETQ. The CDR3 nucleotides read TGCGCCAGCAGCTTGGACAGGGGTAACACCGGGGAGCTGTTTTTT. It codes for CASSLDRGNTGELFF.

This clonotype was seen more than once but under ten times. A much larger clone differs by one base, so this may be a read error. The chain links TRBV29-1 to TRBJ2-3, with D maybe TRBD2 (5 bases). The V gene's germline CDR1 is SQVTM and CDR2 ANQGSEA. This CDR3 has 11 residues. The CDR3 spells CSGSGTDMQYF. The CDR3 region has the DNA TGCAGCGGGAGCGGCACAGATATGCAGTATTTT.

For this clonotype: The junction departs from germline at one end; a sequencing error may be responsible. DNA of the CDR3: TGTGCCAGCAGATTGGTTGCGGGGGGCCAAGAGACCCAGTACTTC. Its translation is CASRLVAGGQETQYF. V usage is TRBV5-4 and J usage is TRBJ2-5, with TRBD2 matching 8 bases. CDR1 is SGHNT and CDR2 is YYREEE in the germline V gene (reference sequence). This CDR3 has 15 amino acids.

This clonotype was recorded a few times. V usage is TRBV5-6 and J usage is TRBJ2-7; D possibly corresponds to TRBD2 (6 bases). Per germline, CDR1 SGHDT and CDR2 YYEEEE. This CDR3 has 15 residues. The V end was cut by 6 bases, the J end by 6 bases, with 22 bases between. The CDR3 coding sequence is TGTGCCAGCACCCCTGACGGGGGTTGGGGGATCGAGCAGTACTTC. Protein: CASTPDGGWGIEQYF. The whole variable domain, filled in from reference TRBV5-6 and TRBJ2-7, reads DAGVTQSPTHLIKTRGQQVTLRCSPKSGHDTVSWYQQALGQGPQFIFQYYEEEERQRGNFPDRFSGHQFPNYSSELNVNALLLGDSALYLCASTPDGGWGIEQYFGPGTRLTVT.

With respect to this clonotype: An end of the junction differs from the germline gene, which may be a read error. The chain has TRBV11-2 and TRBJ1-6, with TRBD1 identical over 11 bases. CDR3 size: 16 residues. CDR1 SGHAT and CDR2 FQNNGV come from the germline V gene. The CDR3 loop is CASSPRTGGAYSLLHF. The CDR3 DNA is TGTGCCAGTAGCCCAAGGACAGGGGGCGCTTATTCACTCCTCCACTTT.

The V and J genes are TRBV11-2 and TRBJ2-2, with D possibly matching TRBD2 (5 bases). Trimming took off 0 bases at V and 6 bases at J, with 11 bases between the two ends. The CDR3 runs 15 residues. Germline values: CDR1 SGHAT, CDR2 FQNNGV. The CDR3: CASSLDAGGAGELFF. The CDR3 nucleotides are TGTGCCAGCAGCTTAGACGCGGGTGGTGCCGGGGAGCTGTTTTTT. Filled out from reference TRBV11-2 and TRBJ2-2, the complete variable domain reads EAGVAQSPRYKIIEKRQSVAFWCNPISGHATLYWYQQILGQGPKLLIQFQNNGVVDDSQLPKDRFSAERLKGVDSTLKIQPAKLEDSAVYLCASSLDAGGAGELFFGEGSRLTVL.

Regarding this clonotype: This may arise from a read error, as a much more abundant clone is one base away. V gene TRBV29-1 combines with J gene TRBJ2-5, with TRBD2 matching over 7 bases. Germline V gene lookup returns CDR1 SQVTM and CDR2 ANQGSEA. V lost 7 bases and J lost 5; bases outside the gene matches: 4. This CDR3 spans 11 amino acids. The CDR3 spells CSGEGLETQYF. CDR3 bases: TGCAGCGGGGAGGGTCTGGAGACCCAGTACTTC.

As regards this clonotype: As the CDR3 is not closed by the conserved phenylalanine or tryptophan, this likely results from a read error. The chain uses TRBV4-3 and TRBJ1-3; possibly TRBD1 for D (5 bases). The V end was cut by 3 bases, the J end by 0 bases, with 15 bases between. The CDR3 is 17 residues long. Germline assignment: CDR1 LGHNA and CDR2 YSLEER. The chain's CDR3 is CASSQFQGGSSGNTIYY. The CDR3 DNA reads TGCGCCAGCAGCCAGTTTCAGGGCGGGTCCTCTGGAAACACCATATATTAT.

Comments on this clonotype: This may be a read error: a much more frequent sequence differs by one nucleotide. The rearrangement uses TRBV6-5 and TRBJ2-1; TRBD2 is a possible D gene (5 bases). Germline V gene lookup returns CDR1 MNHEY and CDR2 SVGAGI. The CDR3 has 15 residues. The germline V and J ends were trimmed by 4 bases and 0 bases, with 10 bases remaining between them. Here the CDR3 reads CASSSGNHSYNEQFF. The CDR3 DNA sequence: TGTGCCAGCAGTTCGGGGAATCACTCCTACAATGAGCAGTTCTTC.